Detailed here is one T cell receptor beta chain. Its specificity is not known. These data come from a study of cytomegalovirus exposure and HLA in healthy donors. Vbeta (60) and Jbeta (13) primers were used in the PCR. Only in-frame clones appear in the TCRdb table, and some are missing; sequencing was by immunoSEQ multiplex PCR. This sample carries fewer than 250,000 clones, 74% of them seen once, and the ten largest clones take less than 4%. Points from the study as a whole: Later on, an analysis showed TCR association rates differing by HLA locus, with DRB1 the most and HLA-C the fewest. In a later analysis, CMV-associated beta chains were mostly HLA-associated, it appeared. Earlier results showed most TCR beta V segments being productive about 87% or about 30% of the time.

Trimming removed 3 bases from V and 2 bases from J, with 5 bases in between. The CDR3 has 13 amino acids. From germline, CDR1 is MGHRA and CDR2 YSYEKL. This sequence joins TRBV4-1 and TRBJ2-1; no firm D call. The source is a woman aged 30 to 39 in good health and CMV-seropositive. The sample comprised PBMCs. DNA for the CDR3: TGCGCCAGCAGCCATAGCCCCTACAATGAGCAGTTCTTC. Amino acid sequence: CASSHSPYNEQFF.